This T cell receptor beta chain was identified in a study of blood T cell repertoires in COVID-19. For the study at large: Material from acute and convalescent COVID-19 was sourced from the United States, Italy and Spain. From T cells, B-cell-depleted T cells, or PBMCs came the material, which was cDNA or gDNA.

The study drew participants aged about 18 to 89 years from 24 US areas. In the source study's methods: Amplification from reference gene primers served as the basis for estimated nucleated cell counts. Repertoires were generated with immunoSEQ multiplex PCR, while TCRdb's copy carries only in-frame clones and drops some. From that table come the V and J calls and clone size; the DNA was used to work out D and trimming. The sample shows 280,000 or so clones, 90% of them seen only once. Germline V gene lookup returns CDR1 MDHEN and CDR2 SYDVKM. The CDR3 length is 15 residues. Trimming cost V 6 bases and J 2 bases; bases outside gene matches: 4.

The genes are TRBV28 and TRBJ1-6; 7 positions agree with TRBD1. What was sequenced was PBMCs or T cells enriched from blood (not recorded which). The TCR sequence derives from a young woman with acute COVID-19. The CDR3 coding sequence is TGTGCCAGCAGGACAGGGTGGACCTATAATTCACCCCTCCACTTT. Residues: CASRTGWTYNSPLHF.